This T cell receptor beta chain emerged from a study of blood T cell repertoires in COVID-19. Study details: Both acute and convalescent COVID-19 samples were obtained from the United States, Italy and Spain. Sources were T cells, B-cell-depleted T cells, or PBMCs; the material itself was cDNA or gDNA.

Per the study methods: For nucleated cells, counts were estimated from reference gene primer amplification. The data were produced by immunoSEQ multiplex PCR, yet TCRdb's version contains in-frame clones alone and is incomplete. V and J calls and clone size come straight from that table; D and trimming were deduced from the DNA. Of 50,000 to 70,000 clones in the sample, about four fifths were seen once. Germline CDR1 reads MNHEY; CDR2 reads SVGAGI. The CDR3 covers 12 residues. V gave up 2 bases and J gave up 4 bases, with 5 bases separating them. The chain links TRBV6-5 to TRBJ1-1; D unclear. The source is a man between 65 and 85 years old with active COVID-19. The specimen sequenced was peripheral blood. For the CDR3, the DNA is TGTGCCAGCAGTTACCCCATCACTGAAGCTTTCTTT. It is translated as CASSYPITEAFF.